A single sample is the source of the 2 T cell receptor beta chains below, sequenced in a study of cytomegalovirus exposure and HLA in healthy donors. Sequencing was performed with immunoSEQ multiplex PCR; in TCRdb, only in-frame clones are kept and a portion is missing. The data show about 120,000 clones, around nine tenths seen once. Input material: PBMCs. These receptors were collected from a man aged 18 to 29 in good health and CMV-seropositive.

The chain is built from TRBV11-2 and TRBJ2-6; TRBD2 matches at 7 bases. The CDR3 has 18 amino acids. The trim removed 5 bases at V and 0 bases at J, leaving 10 bases unmatched. Germline CDR1 and CDR2: SGHAT and FQNNGV. CDR3 protein: CASSPRAGIRSGANVLTF. CDR3 DNA sequence: TGTGCCAGCAGCCCGAGAGCGGGGATACGCTCTGGGGCCAACGTCCTGACTTTC.

The rearrangement uses TRBV7-6 and TRBJ2-7, with D possibly matching TRBD1 (6 bases). CDR1 is SGHVS and CDR2 is FNYEAQ in the germline V gene. V lost 4 bases to trimming and J lost 0 bases, with 10 bases between them. The CDR3 totals 14 residues. The CDR3 reads CASSSDRSSYEQYF. The CDR3 nucleotides are TGTGCCAGCAGCTCCGACAGGAGCTCCTACGAGCAGTACTTC. The entire variable domain, with the rest obtained from reference TRBV7-6 and TRBJ2-7, is as follows: GAGVSQSPRYKVTKRGQDVALRCDPISGHVSLYWYRQALGQGPEFLTYFNYEAQQDKSGLPNDRFSAERPEGSISTLTIQRTEQRDSAMYRCASSSDRSSYEQYFGPGTRLTVT.